The next 23 T cell receptor beta chains were all read from a single sample in a study of blood T cell repertoires in COVID-19. Only in-frame clones appear in the TCRdb table, and some are missing; sequencing was by immunoSEQ multiplex PCR. The sample includes a few hundred thousand clones, 91% seen only once; the top ten take 1.2%. The material sequenced was PBMCs or T cells enriched from blood (not recorded which). The receptors come from a human donor in a cohort exposed to, infected with or recovered from COVID-19 (not recorded which). The donor label of this sample is uncertain.

V gene TRBV20-1 combines with J gene TRBJ2-7; TRBD1 is a possible D gene (5 bases). The V end lost 6 bases, the J end lost 10 bases, and 19 bases lay between the germline ends. Germline lookup yields CDR1 DFQATT and CDR2 SNEGSKA (reference sequence). This CDR3 has 12 amino acids. The CDR3 loop is CSASLVVGEQYF. The CDR3 DNA is TGCAGTGCCAGTCTCGTTGTAGGGGAACAGTACTTC.

The genes are TRBV6-2 or TRBV6-3 and TRBJ2-1; D may be TRBD2 (6 bases). Trimming took 2 bases from V and 7 from J, leaving 24 bases between them. Germline values: CDR1 MNHEY, CDR2 SVGEGT. There are 18 residues in the CDR3. CDR3 residues: CASSYGRQGTPLTNEQFF. The CDR3 DNA is TGTGCCAGCAGTTACGGGAGGCAGGGTACCCCTCTTACAAATGAGCAGTTCTTC.

The chain combines TRBV6-5 with TRBJ2-3, with TRBD1 identical over 9 bases. CDR3 length: 16 residues. V shed 2 bases, J shed 2 bases, and the junction held 5 bases outside the gene matches. Per germline, CDR1 MNHEY and CDR2 SVGAGI. This chain's CDR3 is CASSYTGTGLTDTQYF. The DNA for the CDR3 is TGTGCCAGCAGTTACACCGGGACAGGGCTCACAGATACGCAGTATTTT.

The chain joins TRBV27 to TRBJ2-1; tentative D call: TRBD2 (6 bases). V shed 5 bases and J shed 4 bases, with 12 bases lying between them. From germline, CDR1 is MNHEY and CDR2 SMNVEV (reference sequence). The CDR3 runs to 14 residues. CDR3: CASSQGTPYNEQFF. In DNA form, the CDR3 reads TGTGCCAGCAGTCAAGGGACTCCGTACAATGAGCAGTTCTTC.

This chain uses TRBV18 with TRBJ1-6; 7 bases map to TRBD1. Per germline, CDR1 KGHSH and CDR2 LQKENI. The CDR3 sequence is 15 residues long. J gave up 8 bases and V 5 bases, and 9 bases lay outside the gene matches. The CDR3 protein is CASSGVTGQYSPLHF. In DNA form, the CDR3 reads TGTGCCAGCTCAGGTGTGACAGGGCAGTATTCACCCCTCCACTTT.

V and J are TRBV7-2 and TRBJ1-2; D unresolved. Trimming stripped 5 bases from V and 4 bases from J, with 8 bases between. Germline CDR1 SGHTA, CDR2 FQGNSA. The CDR3 has 12 amino acids. The CDR3 sequence: CASSIQVYGYTF. In DNA form, the CDR3 reads TGTGCCAGCAGCATCCAGGTCTATGGCTACACCTTC.

This sequence joins TRBV2 and TRBJ1-4; TRBD1 aligns across 8 bases. Unmatched junction bases numbered 2, after V lost 1 base and J lost 4 bases. Germline CDR1 and CDR2: SNHLY and FYNNEI. The CDR3 loop spans 15 amino acids. For the CDR3, the DNA is TGTGCCAGCAGTGAAGGGACAGGGTTTAATGAAAAACTGTTTTTT. This translates into CASSEGTGFNEKLFF. Complete variable domain (other parts from reference TRBV2 and TRBJ1-4): EPEVTQTPSHQVTQMGQEVILRCVPISNHLYFYWYRQILGQKVEFLVSFYNNEISEKSEIFDDQFSVERPDGSNFTLKIRSTKLEDSAMYFCASSEGTGFNEKLFFGSGTQLSVL.

V usage is TRBV21-1 and J usage is TRBJ1-1; the table's D call of TRBD1 was not tested on the DNA. TRBV21-1 is flagged as a pseudogene. This CDR3 has 15 residues. CDR3 in DNA: TGTGCCAGCAGCAAAGAGGGACATCAAAACACTGAAGCTTTCTTT. This sequence encodes CASSKEGHQNTEAFF.

The chain is built from TRBV4-1 and TRBJ1-1, with D tentatively TRBD1 (6 bases). CDR1 and CDR2 from the germline V gene are MGHRA and YSYEKL. V was cut by 4 bases and J by 8 bases, with 20 bases left in between. This CDR3 contains 15 residues. The CDR3 bases are TGCGCCAGCAGCCCCCTCCTACAGGGTAAAGGGGAAGCTTTCTTT. It specifies CASSPLLQGKGEAFF.

Of note for this clone: A read error may account for a junction end that differs from germline. V and J are TRBV18 and TRBJ1-2; D gene ambiguous. Germline lookup yields CDR1 KGHSH and CDR2 LQKENI. There are 15 residues in the CDR3. The CDR3: CASSPSPPDQAKLIF. The CDR3, as DNA: TGTGCCAGCTCACCCTCCCCCCCCGACCAGGCCAAATTAATCTTC.

This chain joins TRBV29-1 and TRBJ1-2; D remains ambiguous. Trimming stripped 6 bases from V and 4 bases from J, with 12 bases between. Per the germline V gene, CDR1 is SQVTM and CDR2 is ANQGSEA. The CDR3 contains 12 residues. The CDR3 here is CSVIGGIYGYTF. In nucleotides, the CDR3 is TGCAGCGTGATTGGCGGCATCTATGGCTACACCTTC. Full variable domain (remainder filled in from reference TRBV29-1 and TRBJ1-2): SAVISQKPSRDICQRGTSLTIQCQVDSQVTMMFWYRQQPGQSLTLIATANQGSEATYESGFVIDKFPISRPNLTFSTLTVSNMSPEDSSIYLCSVIGGIYGYTFGSGTRLTVV.

V usage is TRBV6-1 and J usage is TRBJ1-1; D not certain. This CDR3 is built from 14 residues. The germline gives CDR1 MNHNS, CDR2 SASEGT. Trimming cost V 0 bases and J 6 bases, with 11 bases left between them. CDR3 bases: TGTGCCAGCAGTGAAGCGACGAGGAGGGCTGAAGCTTTCTTT. Translated: CASSEATRRAEAFF.

The chain uses TRBV2 and TRBJ2-1; 14 nucleotides agree with TRBD2. J lost 0 bases, V lost 4 bases, and 5 bases had no gene match. CDR1 SNHLY and CDR2 FYNNEI come from the germline V gene. The CDR3 has 18 amino acids. CDR3 bases: TGTGCCAGCAGTGGAGGGACTAGCGGGGGCCTCTCCTACAATGAGCAGTTCTTC. It yields the protein CASSGGTSGGLSYNEQFF.

CDR3 sequence (DNA): TGCGCCAGCAGTCTCGGACAGGGGGTCGGCGGGGAGCTGTTTTTT. Translated: CASSLGQGVGGELFF. The chain combines TRBV4-3 with TRBJ2-2; 10 bases fit TRBD1. CDR3 length: 15 amino acids. J lost 7 bases, V lost 6 bases, and 8 bases had no gene match. Germline CDR1 and CDR2: LGHNA and YSLEER.

The chain employs TRBV27 and TRBJ1-4; D is undetermined. Trimming left V 4 bases short and J 6 bases short, with 9 bases between. In germline, CDR1 is MNHEY, CDR2 SMNVEV (reference sequence). This CDR3 region has 13 residues. The CDR3 DNA follows: TGTGCCAGCAGTTCAGTCCTGGATGAAAAACTGTTTTTT. This gives the protein CASSSVLDEKLFF.

The chain uses TRBV7-2 and TRBJ1-2, with 10 bases identical to TRBD1. The junction had 7 bases not matched to a gene; V was cut back by 2 bases and J by 4 bases. Germline loops: CDR1 SGHTA, CDR2 FQGNSA. The CDR3 spans 16 residues. In nucleotides, the CDR3 is TGTGCCAGCAGCTTATCGGGACAGGGGTTAGTCTATGGCTACACCTTC. It encodes CASSLSGQGLVYGYTF.

The chain links TRBV19 to TRBJ1-2; D may be TRBD1 (6 bases). The CDR3 is 14 amino acids. Germline V CDR1 and CDR2: LNHDA, SQIVND (reference sequence). The germline V and J ends were trimmed by 3 bases and 6 bases, with 14 bases remaining between them. The CDR3 coding sequence is TGTGCCAGTAGTATGGACAGAGACCTGCATGGCTACACCTTC. Protein: CASSMDRDLHGYTF.

To note about this clone: At one end, the junction sequence differs from germline, possibly due to a read error. The chain joins TRBV7-2 to TRBJ2-3; 10 nucleotides agree with TRBD1. The germline CDR1 and CDR2 sequences are SGHTA and FQGNSA. The length of the CDR3 is 15 residues. Written as DNA, the CDR3 is TGTGCCAGCAGCTTCGACAGGGGGCGCACGGATACGCAGTATTTT. It encodes CASSFDRGRTDTQYF.

The V and J genes are TRBV10-3 and TRBJ1-1; tentative D call: TRBD1 (6 bases). Trimming took off 4 bases at V and 4 bases at J, with 13 bases between the two ends. The CDR3 is 14 residues long. Germline assignment: CDR1 ENHRY and CDR2 SYGVKD. Here the CDR3 reads CAISGREGGTEAFF. In nucleotides, the CDR3 is TGTGCCATCAGTGGAAGGGAAGGGGGCACTGAAGCTTTCTTT.

This chain connects TRBV7-8 to TRBJ1-1; D is uncertain. Germline assignment: CDR1 SGHVS and CDR2 FQNEAQ. Trimming stripped 2 bases from V and 5 bases from J, with 9 bases between. The CDR3 has 13 amino acids. This CDR3 reads CASSLTGRTEAFF. The DNA of the CDR3 is TGTGCCAGCAGCTTAACTGGCAGGACTGAAGCTTTCTTT.

The chain is built from TRBV24-1 and TRBJ2-1; 8 bases agree with TRBD1. The germline CDR1 and CDR2 sequences are KGHDR and SFDVKD. This CDR3 has 16 residues. Trimming removed 1 base from V and 8 bases from J; junction bases left unmatched: 9. The CDR3 coding sequence is TGTGCCACCAGTGATTTCCTGTCGGACAGGGAGGATGAGCAGTTCTTC. Protein sequence: CATSDFLSDREDEQFF.

The chain's CDR3 is CASSVSGGGNQPQHF. CDR3 nucleotides: TGTGCCAGTAGTGTATCAGGAGGGGGCAATCAGCCCCAGCATTTT. The V call is TRBV19, the J call TRBJ1-5, with a tentative D call TRBD1 (5 bases). The CDR3 runs 15 residues. V was cut by 5 bases and J by 2 bases, with 13 bases left in between. Germline V lookup: CDR1 LNHDA, CDR2 SQIVND (reference sequence).

This chain connects TRBV30 to TRBJ2-7, with TRBD1 matching 10 bases. Germline V lookup: CDR1 GTSNPN, CDR2 SVGIG (reference sequence). J lost 8 bases, V lost 3 bases, and 13 bases had no gene match. The CDR3 sequence is 15 residues long. CDR3 in DNA: TGTGCCTGGAGGCACCGGGGACAGGGGTCTGATCAGCAGTACTTC. This sequence encodes CAWRHRGQGSDQQYF.